This T cell receptor (beta chain) was sequenced during a study of blood T cell repertoires in COVID-19. Germline V gene sequence: CDR1 SGHRS, CDR2 YFSETQ. The CDR3 consists of 13 residues. V lost 0 bases and J 6 bases, leaving 7 bases between the germline ends. TCRdb's copy holds only in-frame clones and misses some; the assay was immunoSEQ multiplex PCR. The sample lists roughly 300,000 clones, about 89% seen once, with about 5.2% in the top ten. This clone has only one observation. Within the sample, other DNA sequences also encode this same CDR3. Material: PBMCs or T cells enriched from blood (not recorded which). V gene TRBV5-1 combines with J gene TRBJ1-5; the D is unclear. This TCR was recovered from a woman in her twenties or thirties who had recovered from COVID-19. The CDR3 coding sequence is TGCGCCAGCAGCTTGGCCAGTGGTCAGCCCCAGCATTTT. This encodes CASSLASGQPQHF.